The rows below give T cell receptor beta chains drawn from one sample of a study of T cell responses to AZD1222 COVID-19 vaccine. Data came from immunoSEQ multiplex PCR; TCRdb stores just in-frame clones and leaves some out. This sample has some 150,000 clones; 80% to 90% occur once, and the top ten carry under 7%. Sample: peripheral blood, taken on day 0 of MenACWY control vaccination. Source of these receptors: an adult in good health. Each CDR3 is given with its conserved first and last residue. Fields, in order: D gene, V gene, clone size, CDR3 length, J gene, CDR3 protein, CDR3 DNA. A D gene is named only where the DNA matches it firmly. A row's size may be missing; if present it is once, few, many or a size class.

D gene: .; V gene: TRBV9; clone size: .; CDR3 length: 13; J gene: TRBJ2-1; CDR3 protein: CASSVSSNNEQFF; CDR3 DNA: TGTGCCAGCAGCGTCTCCTCGAACAATGAGCAGTTCTTC
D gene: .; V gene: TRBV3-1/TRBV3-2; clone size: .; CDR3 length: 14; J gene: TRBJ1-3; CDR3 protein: CASRGRGSGNTIYF; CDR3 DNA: TGTGCCAGCAGGGGTAGGGGCTCGGGAAACACCATATATTTT
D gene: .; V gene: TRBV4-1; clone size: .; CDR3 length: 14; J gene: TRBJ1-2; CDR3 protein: CASSQVQDNYGYTF; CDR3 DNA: TGCGCCAGCAGCCAAGTGCAGGACAACTATGGCTACACCTTC
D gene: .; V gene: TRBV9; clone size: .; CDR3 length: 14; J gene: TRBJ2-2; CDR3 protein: CASSVAVPAGELFF; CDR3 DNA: TGTGCCAGCAGCGTCGCCGTACCCGCCGGGGAGCTGTTTTTT
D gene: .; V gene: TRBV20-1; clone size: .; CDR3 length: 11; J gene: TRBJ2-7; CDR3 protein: CSAREDTEQYF; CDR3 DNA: TGCAGTGCTAGAGAGGACACCGAGCAGTACTTC
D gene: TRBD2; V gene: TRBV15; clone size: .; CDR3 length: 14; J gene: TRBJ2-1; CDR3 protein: CATSARTSDNEQFF; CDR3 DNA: TGTGCCACCAGCGCCCGGACTAGCGACAATGAGCAGTTCTTC
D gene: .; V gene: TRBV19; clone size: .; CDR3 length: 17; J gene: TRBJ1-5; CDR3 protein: CASSIKNRAGSNQPQHF; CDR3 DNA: TGTGCCAGTAGTATCAAAAACAGGGCAGGAAGCAATCAGCCCCAGCATTTT
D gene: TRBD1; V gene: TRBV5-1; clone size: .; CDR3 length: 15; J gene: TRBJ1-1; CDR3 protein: CASSTETGALTEAFF; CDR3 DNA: TGCGCCAGCAGCACCGAGACAGGGGCTCTAACTGAAGCTTTCTTT
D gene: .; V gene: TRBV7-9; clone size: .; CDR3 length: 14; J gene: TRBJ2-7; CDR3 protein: CASSLRDLQDEQYF; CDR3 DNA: TGTGCCAGCAGCTTACGAGACCTCCAGGACGAGCAGTACTTC
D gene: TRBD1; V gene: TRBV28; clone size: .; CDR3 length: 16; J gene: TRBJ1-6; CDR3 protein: CASFSTGGGSNSPLHF; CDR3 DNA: TGTGCCAGCTTTTCAACAGGGGGCGGGTCGAATTCACCCCTCCACTTT
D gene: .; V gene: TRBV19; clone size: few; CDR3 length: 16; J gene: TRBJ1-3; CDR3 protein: CASSIDPGRSGNTIYF; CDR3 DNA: TGTGCCAGTAGTATAGATCCAGGGCGCTCTGGAAACACCATATATTTT
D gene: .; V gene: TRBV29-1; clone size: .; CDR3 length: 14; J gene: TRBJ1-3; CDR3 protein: CSVPGHGSGNTIYF; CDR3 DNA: TGCAGCGTTCCGGGACACGGATCTGGAAACACCATATATTTT
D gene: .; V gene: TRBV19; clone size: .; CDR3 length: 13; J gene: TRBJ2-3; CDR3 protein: CASSLGMLDTQYF; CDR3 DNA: TGTGCCAGTAGTTTGGGTATGCTAGATACGCAGTATTTT
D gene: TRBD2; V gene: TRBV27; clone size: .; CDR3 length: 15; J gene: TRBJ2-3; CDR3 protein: CASRGGAGSGDTQYF; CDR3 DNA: TGTGCCAGCAGGGGAGGGGCAGGGTCCGGAGATACGCAGTATTTT
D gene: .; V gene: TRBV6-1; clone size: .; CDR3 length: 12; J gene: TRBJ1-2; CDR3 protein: CASSERGYGYTF; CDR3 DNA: TGTGCCAGCAGTGAGAGGGGATATGGCTACACCTTC